Below are 13 T cell receptor beta chains sequenced from a single sample in a study of radiation and T cells in renal cell carcinoma. Time point of the sample: baseline pretreatment blood. Treatment: 15 Gy SBRT to primary tumor, nephrectomy 4 weeks later. The protocol was immunoSEQ multiplex PCR, while the TCRdb copy is restricted to in-frame clones and leaves out a portion. The sample has tens of thousands of clones, 60% to 85% seen once. The sequenced sample was blood, obtained from a patient whose treatment included radiotherapy and nephrectomy. Receptors were obtained from a man in his sixties with renal cell carcinoma.

The chain couples TRBV19 to TRBJ1-3; D is ambiguous. Trimming shortened V by 4 bases and J by 0 bases, and 4 bases separated the two germline ends. Germline CDR1 LNHDA, CDR2 SQIVND (reference sequence). The CDR3 length is 13 residues. CDR3: CASSSFSGNTIYF. In nucleotides, the CDR3 is TGTGCCAGTAGTAGTTTCTCTGGAAACACCATATATTTT. Full variable domain (remainder filled in from reference TRBV19 and TRBJ1-3): DGGITQSPKYLFRKEGQNVTLSCEQNLNHDAMYWYRQDPGQGLRLIYYSQIVNDFQKGDIAEGYSVSREKKESFPLTVTSAQKNPTAFYLCASSSFSGNTIYFGEGSWLTVV.

This sequence joins TRBV30 and TRBJ1-3; no clear D gene. Germline assignment: CDR1 GTSNPN and CDR2 SVGIG (reference sequence). CDR3 size: 15 residues. Trimming pared 1 base from V and 0 bases from J, leaving 10 bases between. CDR3: CAWSGRDGSGNTIYF. For the CDR3, the DNA is TGTGCCTGGAGTGGACGGGATGGCTCTGGAAACACCATATATTTT.

V and J are TRBV19 and TRBJ1-4; maybe TRBD1 (5 bases). The V end was cut by 5 bases, the J end by 0 bases, with 13 bases between. This CDR3 region has 16 residues. Germline-derived CDR1 and CDR2 are LNHDA and SQIVND (reference sequence). The DNA for the CDR3 is TGTGCCAGTAGTGGGATAGGGGCCGCAACTAATGAAAAACTGTTTTTT. Translating it yields CASSGIGAATNEKLFF.

V and J are TRBV30 and TRBJ2-2; 8 bases are a match to TRBD1. Trimming took 4 bases from V and 2 from J; bases not matched to a gene: 9. CDR3 size: 16 residues. Germline CDR1 reads GTSNPN; CDR2 reads SVGIG (reference sequence). The CDR3 is CAWNPFTGGNTGELFF. The CDR3 nucleotides are TGTGCCTGGAACCCCTTTACAGGGGGAAACACCGGGGAGCTGTTTTTT.

The chain couples TRBV29-1 to TRBJ2-5; D not resolved. The CDR3 sequence is 14 residues long. V lost 2 bases and J lost 2, with 12 bases in between. The germline V gene has CDR1 SQVTM and CDR2 ANQGSEA. The CDR3 spells CSVELQSRQETQYF. CDR3 nucleotides: TGCAGCGTTGAACTCCAGAGCCGACAAGAGACCCAGTACTTC.

V and J are TRBV5-4 and TRBJ1-2, with 8 bases matching TRBD1. Germline V gene lookup returns CDR1 SGHNT and CDR2 YYREEE (reference sequence). The CDR3 consists of 13 residues. V shed 4 bases, J shed 8 bases, and the junction held 7 bases outside the gene matches. CDR3 nucleotide sequence: TGTGCCAGCAGCCTCCAGGGGGCTCAGGGCTACACCTTC. It translates to CASSLQGAQGYTF.

The V call is TRBV6-4, the J call TRBJ2-3; TRBD2 matches at 9 bases. CDR1 is MRHNA, CDR2 SNTAGT, per germline. V shed 0 bases and J 5 bases; nucleotides not matched to a gene: 6. The CDR3 spans 16 residues. This CDR3 is CASSDSNSGGLDTQYF. DNA of the CDR3: TGTGCCAGCAGTGACTCGAATAGCGGGGGATTAGATACGCAGTATTTT.

The chain links TRBV11-2 to TRBJ2-7; 14 nucleotides line up with TRBD2. Germline CDR1 is SGHAT and CDR2 is FQNNGV. The CDR3 is made up of 15 amino acids. V dropped 4 bases and J dropped 3; count of bases not matched to a gene: 2. This CDR3 reads CASSSGLAGGYEQYF. CDR3 bases: TGTGCCAGCAGCTCCGGACTAGCGGGGGGCTACGAGCAGTACTTC.

The count of this clone is one. This chain connects TRBV2 to TRBJ2-5; 13 positions agree with TRBD2. V gave up 7 bases and J gave up 3 bases; unmatched junction bases: 5. CDR3 length: 15 amino acids. The germline V gene encodes CDR1 SNHLY and CDR2 FYNNEI. For the CDR3, the DNA is TGTGCCAGCAAAGATGGGACTAGCGGGAAAGAGACCCAGTACTTC. This sequence encodes CASKDGTSGKETQYF.

The chain links TRBV19 to TRBJ2-5, with TRBD1 matching 8 bases. The CDR3 is 15 residues long. V gave up 6 bases and J gave up 1 base; unmatched junction bases: 7. Germline CDR1 reads LNHDA; CDR2 reads SQIVND (reference sequence). The CDR3 protein is CASSDSQGAQETQYF. CDR3 nucleotides: TGTGCCAGTAGCGACTCCCAGGGGGCCCAAGAGACCCAGTACTTC.

The gene calls are TRBV4-3 and TRBJ2-5, with 7 bases matching TRBD2. CDR1 is LGHNA and CDR2 is YSLEER in the germline V gene. The V gene end was trimmed by 0 bases and the J gene end by 6 bases; junction bases not matched to a gene: 7. CDR3 length equals 15 residues. The CDR3 is CASSQDFRGGKTQYF. CDR3 nucleotide sequence: TGCGCCAGCAGCCAAGACTTTCGCGGGGGTAAGACCCAGTACTTC.

The V call is TRBV7-6, the J call TRBJ1-1; D uncertain. The V end lost 2 bases, the J end lost 2 bases, and 6 bases lay between the germline ends. Germline V gene data show CDR1 as SGHVS and CDR2 as FNYEAQ. The CDR3 covers 13 residues. This chain's CDR3 is CASSLWENTEAFF. The DNA for the CDR3 is TGTGCCAGCAGCTTATGGGAAAACACTGAAGCTTTCTTT.

The rearrangement uses TRBV4-1 and TRBJ2-3; TRBD2 is a possible D gene (6 bases). The CDR3 is 19 amino acids. V was clipped by 0 bases and J by 2 bases, with 21 bases between them. Germline lookup yields CDR1 MGHRA and CDR2 YSYEKL. The CDR3 sequence: CASSQDLSLGEAYTDTQYF. The DNA of the CDR3 is TGCGCCAGCAGCCAAGATCTATCGTTGGGGGAGGCATACACAGATACGCAGTATTTT.